The 14 T cell receptor beta chains below all came from one sample that was sequenced in a study of shared clonotypes between healthy human individuals. The naive CD8 population came from CD45RO-negative cells selected for CCR7, without terminally differentiated effector memory CD45RA+ cells. The data were produced by immunoSEQ multiplex PCR, yet TCRdb's version contains in-frame clones alone and is incomplete. The sample consists of 2 million to 2.5 million clones, less than 95% of them appearing once. Sequencing used naive CD8+ T cells sorted from blood. These receptors were taken from a man between 18 and 35 years old in good health.

This sequence joins TRBV13 and TRBJ2-7; a weak D match, TRBD2 (5 bases). Trimming removed 5 bases from V and 0 bases from J, with 14 bases in between. The CDR3 is 15 amino acids. Per the germline V gene, CDR1 is PRHDT and CDR2 is FYEKMQ (reference sequence). The CDR3 DNA sequence: TGTGCCAGCAGCCTAGCAGCCCTTAGCTCCTACGAGCAGTACTTC. It encodes CASSLAALSSYEQYF.

CDR3 in DNA: TGTGCCAGCAGCGGTAGCTGGGGCAGGGCGACCGACACTGAAGCTTTCTTT. The encoded protein is CASSGSWGRATDTEAFF. This chain uses TRBV9 with TRBJ1-1; possible D gene TRBD1, 5 bases. V was shortened by 3 bases and J by 3 bases, with 21 bases between the two germline ends. Germline V gene data show CDR1 as SGDLS and CDR2 as YYNGEE. The CDR3 is 17 amino acids.

The count of this clone is one. J is TRBJ2-1 and V is TRBV6-5; D is possibly TRBD2 (5 bases). From germline, CDR1 is MNHEY and CDR2 SVGAGI. V was pared by 8 bases and J by 1 base, with 12 bases between. This CDR3 spans 14 amino acids. The CDR3 is CASGLRESYNEQFF. The DNA for the CDR3 is TGTGCCAGCGGACTTAGAGAATCCTACAATGAGCAGTTCTTC.

This rearrangement joins TRBV23-1 to TRBJ1-5; possible D gene TRBD1, 5 bases. TRBV23-1 belongs to the ORF category, with a function that is uncertain. Trimming pared 7 bases from V and 1 base from J, leaving 11 bases between. This CDR3 has 14 amino acids. This chain's CDR3 is CASIQGASNQPQHF. In nucleotides, the CDR3 is TGCGCCAGCATCCAGGGTGCGAGCAATCAGCCCCAGCATTTT.

The V call is TRBV19, the J call TRBJ1-1; D gene uncertain. The V gene lost 9 bases and the J gene lost 1 base, with 9 bases spanning the gap. Germline CDR1 and CDR2: LNHDA and SQIVND (reference sequence). The CDR3 has 12 residues. CDR3 DNA sequence: TGTGCCAGCCACATGGGGAACACTGAAGCTTTCTTT. Amino acids: CASHMGNTEAFF. The whole variable domain, filled in from reference TRBV19 and TRBJ1-1, reads DGGITQSPKYLFRKEGQNVTLSCEQNLNHDAMYWYRQDPGQGLRLIYYSQIVNDFQKGDIAEGYSVSREKKESFPLTVTSAQKNPTAFYLCASHMGNTEAFFGQGTRLTVV.

The chain employs TRBV6-1 and TRBJ1-2; tentative D call: TRBD1 (5 bases). V lost 2 bases and J lost 6, with 19 bases in between. The length of the CDR3 is 16 residues. Looked up from germline, CDR1 is MNHNS and CDR2 is SASEGT. The CDR3 sequence is CASSEFVSPGPHGYTF. In DNA, the CDR3 is TGTGCCAGCAGTGAATTCGTTTCGCCGGGACCGCATGGCTACACCTTC.

Details on this clone: A much larger clonotype is one base distant, so this may be a read error. Other nucleotide sequences from this sample produce the same CDR3. The chain uses TRBV6-6 and TRBJ1-1; TRBD1 is a possible D gene (5 bases). This CDR3 is built from 13 residues. V lost 6 bases and J 1 base, leaving 9 bases between the germline ends. Germline CDR1 MNHNY, CDR2 SVGAGI (reference sequence). CDR3 DNA: TGTGCCAGCAGCCTGGGGGGGAACACTGAAGCTTTCTTT. Its protein product is CASSLGGNTEAFF.

The gene calls are TRBV29-1 and TRBJ2-1; D is undetermined. This CDR3 spans 14 amino acids. Germline V gene sequence: CDR1 SQVTM, CDR2 ANQGSEA. V was shortened by 6 bases and J by 2 bases, with 14 bases between the two germline ends. The CDR3 protein is CSVVPSVAYNEQFF. In DNA form, the CDR3 reads TGCAGCGTAGTACCGAGCGTGGCCTACAATGAGCAGTTCTTC.

The gene calls are TRBV4-2 and TRBJ2-6, with D hard to call. From germline, CDR1 is LGHNA and CDR2 YNFKEQ. The CDR3 runs 16 residues. V shed 0 bases and J shed 9 bases, with 15 bases lying between them. The CDR3 DNA follows: TGTGCCAGCAGCCAAGATCTTCCGGCAGAGAGCAACGTCCTGACTTTC. Its protein is CASSQDLPAESNVLTF.

V usage is TRBV13 and J usage is TRBJ2-7; 9 bases are a match to TRBD2. V lost 5 bases to trimming and J lost 2 bases; unmatched junction nucleotides: 13. The CDR3 consists of 17 residues. From germline, CDR1 is PRHDT and CDR2 FYEKMQ (reference sequence). Written as DNA, the CDR3 is TGTGCCAGCAGCCCTCGACTGTCAAGCGGGAGGACCTACGAGCAGTACTTC. Amino acid sequence: CASSPRLSSGRTYEQYF.

Details on this clone: The same CDR3 can be traced to other DNA sequences in this sample. The J gene is TRBJ2-7, the V gene TRBV28; the D is unclear. The CDR3 loop spans 10 amino acids. V lost 3 bases, J lost 5 bases, and 2 bases lay in between. Germline V gene lookup returns CDR1 MDHEN and CDR2 SYDVKM. This CDR3 reads CASSLHEQYF. The CDR3 DNA is TGTGCCAGCAGTTTGCACGAGCAGTACTTC.

This chain joins TRBV27 and TRBJ1-2, with a weak D call TRBD1 (6 bases). The CDR3 is made up of 17 amino acids. Trimming took 0 bases from V and 4 from J, leaving 18 bases between them. Per the germline V gene, CDR1 is MNHEY and CDR2 is SMNVEV (reference sequence). CDR3 region: CASSLSDGWGATYGYTF. CDR3 DNA: TGTGCCAGCAGTTTATCGGACGGGTGGGGGGCGACCTATGGCTACACCTTC.

This clone was seen only once. The chain combines TRBV6-6 with TRBJ1-6; 8 nucleotides align to TRBD1. J lost 5 bases, V lost 6 bases, and 6 bases had no gene match. Per the germline V gene, CDR1 is MNHNY and CDR2 is SVGAGI (reference sequence). This CDR3 has 15 amino acids. For the CDR3, the DNA is TGTGCCAGCAGGACAGGGGCGGTGGATAATTCACCCCTCCACTTT. Protein: CASRTGAVDNSPLHF.

A word on this clone: Other DNA sequences in this sample translate to the same CDR3. The J gene is TRBJ2-1, the V gene TRBV9; TRBD2 agrees at 11 bases. The junction had 3 bases not matched to a gene; V was cut back by 2 bases and J by 8 bases. The CDR3 consists of 14 residues. Germline V lookup: CDR1 SGDLS, CDR2 YYNGEE. CDR3 amino acids: CASSVGLAGYEQFF. CDR3 coding DNA: TGTGCCAGCAGCGTCGGACTAGCGGGTTATGAGCAGTTCTTC.